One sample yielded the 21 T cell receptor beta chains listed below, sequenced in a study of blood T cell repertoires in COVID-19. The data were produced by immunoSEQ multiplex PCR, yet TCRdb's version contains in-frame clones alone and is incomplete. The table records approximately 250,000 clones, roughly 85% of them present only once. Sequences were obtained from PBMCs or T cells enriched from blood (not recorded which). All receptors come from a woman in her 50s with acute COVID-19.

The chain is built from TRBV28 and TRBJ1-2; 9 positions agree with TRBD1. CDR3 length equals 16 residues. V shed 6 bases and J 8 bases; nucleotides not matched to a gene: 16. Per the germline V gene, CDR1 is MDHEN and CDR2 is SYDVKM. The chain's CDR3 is CASSPRPRTGVGGYTF. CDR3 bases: TGTGCCAGCAGCCCGCGCCCCCGGACAGGGGTCGGCGGCTACACCTTC.

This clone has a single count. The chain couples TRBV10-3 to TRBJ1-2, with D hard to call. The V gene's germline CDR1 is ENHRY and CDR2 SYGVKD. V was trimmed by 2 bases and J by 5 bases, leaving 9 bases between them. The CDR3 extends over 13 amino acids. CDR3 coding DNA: TGTGCCATCAGTGAGAACAGAGATTATGGCTACACCTTC. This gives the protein CAISENRDYGYTF.

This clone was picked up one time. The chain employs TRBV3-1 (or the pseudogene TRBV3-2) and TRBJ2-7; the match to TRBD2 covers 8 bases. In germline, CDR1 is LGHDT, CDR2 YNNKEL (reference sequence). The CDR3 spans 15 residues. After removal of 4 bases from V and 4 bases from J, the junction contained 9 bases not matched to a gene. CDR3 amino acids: CASSPTRGGLYEQYF. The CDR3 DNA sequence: TGTGCCAGCAGCCCTACCCGCGGGGGGTTATACGAGCAGTACTTC.

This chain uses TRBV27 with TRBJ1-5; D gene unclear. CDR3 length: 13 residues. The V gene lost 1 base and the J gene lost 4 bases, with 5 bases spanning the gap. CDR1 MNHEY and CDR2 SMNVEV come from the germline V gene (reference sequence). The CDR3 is CASSLFSNQPQHF. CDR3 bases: TGTGCCAGCAGTTTATTTAGTAATCAGCCCCAGCATTTT.

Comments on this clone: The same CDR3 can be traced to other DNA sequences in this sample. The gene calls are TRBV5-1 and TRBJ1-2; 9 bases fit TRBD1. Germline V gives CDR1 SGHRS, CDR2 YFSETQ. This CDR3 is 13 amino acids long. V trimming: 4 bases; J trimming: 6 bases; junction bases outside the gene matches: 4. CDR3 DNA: TGCGCCAGCAGCCCCGGACAGGGGCATGGCTACACCTTC. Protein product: CASSPGQGHGYTF. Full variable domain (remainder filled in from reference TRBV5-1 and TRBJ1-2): KAGVTQTPRYLIKTRGQQVTLSCSPISGHRSVSWYQQTPGQGLQFLFEYFSETQRNKGNFPGRFSGRQFSNSRSEMNVSTLELGDSALYLCASSPGQGHGYTFGSGTRLTVV.

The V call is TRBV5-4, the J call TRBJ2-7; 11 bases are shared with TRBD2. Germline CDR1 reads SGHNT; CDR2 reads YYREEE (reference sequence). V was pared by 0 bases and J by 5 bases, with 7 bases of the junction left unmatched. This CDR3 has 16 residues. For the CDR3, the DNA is TGTGCCAGCAGCTTGGTAAAGGTGGGACTAGCGGACGAGCAGTACTTC. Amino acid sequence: CASSLVKVGLADEQYF. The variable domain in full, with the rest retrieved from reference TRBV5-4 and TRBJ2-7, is ETGVTQSPTHLIKTRGQQVTLRCSSQSGHNTVSWYQQALGQGPQFIFQYYREEENGRGNFPPRFSGLQFPNYSSELNVNALELDDSALYLCASSLVKVGLADEQYFGPGTRLTVT.

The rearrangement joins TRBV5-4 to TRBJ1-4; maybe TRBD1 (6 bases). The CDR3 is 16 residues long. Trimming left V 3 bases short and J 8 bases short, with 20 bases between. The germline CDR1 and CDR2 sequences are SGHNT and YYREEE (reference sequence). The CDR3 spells CASSSDRGGNREKLFF. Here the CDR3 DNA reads TGTGCCAGCAGCTCCGATAGGGGGGGCAACAGGGAAAAACTGTTTTTT.

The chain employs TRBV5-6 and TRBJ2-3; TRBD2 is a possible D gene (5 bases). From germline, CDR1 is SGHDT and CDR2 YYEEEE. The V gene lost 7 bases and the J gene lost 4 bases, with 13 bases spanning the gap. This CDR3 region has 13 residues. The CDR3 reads CASRRTSSDTQYF. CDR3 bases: TGTGCCAGCCGAAGAACTAGTTCAGATACGCAGTATTTT.

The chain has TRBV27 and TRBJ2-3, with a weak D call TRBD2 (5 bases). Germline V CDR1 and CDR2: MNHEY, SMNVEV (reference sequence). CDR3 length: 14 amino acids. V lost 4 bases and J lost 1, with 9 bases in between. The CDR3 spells CASSSTGGTDTQYF. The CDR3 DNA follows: TGTGCCAGCAGTTCGACCGGGGGCACAGATACGCAGTATTTT.

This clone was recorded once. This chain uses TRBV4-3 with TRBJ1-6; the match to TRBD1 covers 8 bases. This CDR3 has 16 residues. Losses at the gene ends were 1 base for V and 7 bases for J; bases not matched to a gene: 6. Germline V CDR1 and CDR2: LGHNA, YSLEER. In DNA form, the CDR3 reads TGCGCCAGCAGCCAAGTCTCAGGGGGCGGAAATTCACCCCTCCACTTT. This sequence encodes CASSQVSGGGNSPLHF.

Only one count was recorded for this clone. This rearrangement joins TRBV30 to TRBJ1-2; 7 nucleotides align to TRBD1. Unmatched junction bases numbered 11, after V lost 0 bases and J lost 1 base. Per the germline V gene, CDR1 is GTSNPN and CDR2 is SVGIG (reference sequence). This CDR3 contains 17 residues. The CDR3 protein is CAWSVLASGQLNYGYTF. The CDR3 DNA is TGTGCCTGGAGTGTTTTAGCCTCGGGACAGCTTAACTATGGCTACACCTTC.

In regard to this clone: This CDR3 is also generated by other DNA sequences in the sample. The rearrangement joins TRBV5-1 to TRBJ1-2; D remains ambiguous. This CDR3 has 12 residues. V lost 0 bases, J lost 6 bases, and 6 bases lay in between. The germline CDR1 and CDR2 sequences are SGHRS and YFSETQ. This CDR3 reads CASSLGRDGYTF. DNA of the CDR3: TGCGCCAGCAGCTTGGGGAGGGATGGCTACACCTTC.

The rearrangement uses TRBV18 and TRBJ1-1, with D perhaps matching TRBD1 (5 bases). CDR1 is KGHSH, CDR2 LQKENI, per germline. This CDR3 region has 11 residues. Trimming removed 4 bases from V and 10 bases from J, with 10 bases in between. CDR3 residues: CASSQGQGAFF. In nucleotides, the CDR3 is TGTGCCAGCTCACAAGGGCAGGGAGCTTTCTTT.

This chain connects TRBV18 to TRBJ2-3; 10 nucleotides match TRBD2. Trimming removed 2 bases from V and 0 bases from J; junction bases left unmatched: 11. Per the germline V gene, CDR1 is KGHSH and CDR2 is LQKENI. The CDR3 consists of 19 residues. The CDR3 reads CASSPFPSGGLTSTDTQYF. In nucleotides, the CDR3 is TGTGCCAGCTCACCATTCCCTAGCGGGGGCCTTACTAGCACAGATACGCAGTATTTT.

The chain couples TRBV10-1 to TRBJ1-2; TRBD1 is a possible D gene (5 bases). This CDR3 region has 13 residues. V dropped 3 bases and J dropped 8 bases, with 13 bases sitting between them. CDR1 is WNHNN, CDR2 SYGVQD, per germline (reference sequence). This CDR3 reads CASSDRVNGGYTF. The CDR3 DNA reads TGCGCCAGCAGTGACAGGGTGAACGGAGGCTACACCTTC.

The CDR3 DNA follows: TGTGCCAGCAGCTTAACAGGGGCGAGCTCCTATAATTCACCCCTCCACTTT. Translation: CASSLTGASSYNSPLHF. The chain uses TRBV7-6 and TRBJ1-6; 7 positions agree with TRBD1. The CDR3 runs 17 residues. The germline V gene encodes CDR1 SGHVS and CDR2 FNYEAQ. V was pared by 2 bases and J by 0 bases, with 4 bases of the junction left unmatched.

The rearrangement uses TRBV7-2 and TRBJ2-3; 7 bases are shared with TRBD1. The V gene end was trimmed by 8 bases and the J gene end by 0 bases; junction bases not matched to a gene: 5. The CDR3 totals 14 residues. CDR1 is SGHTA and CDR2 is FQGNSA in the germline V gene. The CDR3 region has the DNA TGTGCCAGCCGCGAGGGGGCAAGCACAGATACGCAGTATTTT. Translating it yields CASREGASTDTQYF. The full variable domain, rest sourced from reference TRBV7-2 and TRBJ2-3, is GAGVSQSPSNKVTEKGKDVELRCDPISGHTALYWYRQSLGQGLEFLIYFQGNSAPDKSGLPSDRFSAERTGGSVSTLTIQRTQQEDSAVYLCASREGASTDTQYFGPGTRLTVL.

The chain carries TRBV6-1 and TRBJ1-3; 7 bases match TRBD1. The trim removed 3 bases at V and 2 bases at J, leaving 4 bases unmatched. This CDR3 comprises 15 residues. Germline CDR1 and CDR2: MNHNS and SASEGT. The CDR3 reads CASSDRGTPGNTIYF. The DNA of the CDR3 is TGTGCCAGCAGTGACAGGGGGACCCCTGGAAACACCATATATTTT.

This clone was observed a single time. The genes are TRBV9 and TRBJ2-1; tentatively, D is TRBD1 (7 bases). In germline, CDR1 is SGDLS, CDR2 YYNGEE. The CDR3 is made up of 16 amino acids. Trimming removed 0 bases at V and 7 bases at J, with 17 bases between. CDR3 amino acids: CASSVDGTPGGNEQFF. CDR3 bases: TGTGCCAGCAGCGTAGACGGCACCCCAGGGGGGAATGAGCAGTTCTTC.

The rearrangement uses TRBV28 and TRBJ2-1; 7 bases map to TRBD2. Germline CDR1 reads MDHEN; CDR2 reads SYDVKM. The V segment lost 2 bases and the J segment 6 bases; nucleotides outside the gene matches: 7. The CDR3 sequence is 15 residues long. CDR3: CASSLGASGTNEQFF. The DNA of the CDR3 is TGTGCCAGCAGTTTAGGGGCTAGCGGCACCAATGAGCAGTTCTTC.

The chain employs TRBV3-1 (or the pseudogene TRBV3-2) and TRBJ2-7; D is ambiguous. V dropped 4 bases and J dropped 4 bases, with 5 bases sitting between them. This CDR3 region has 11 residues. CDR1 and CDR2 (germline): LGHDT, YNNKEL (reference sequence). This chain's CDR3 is CASSRRYEQYF. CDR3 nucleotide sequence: TGTGCCAGCAGCCGTCGGTACGAGCAGTACTTC.